This TCR beta chain was sequenced during a study of blood T cell repertoires in COVID-19. Measured with immunoSEQ multiplex PCR; TCRdb has only the in-frame clones, and not every one. Here the sample spans about 210,000 clones, roughly 86% being singletons. The germline CDR1 and CDR2 sequences are MNHEY and SVGAGI. The CDR3 sequence is 12 residues long. The V end lost 6 bases, the J end lost 5 bases, and 10 bases lay between the germline ends. The sample holds one count of this clone. The V gene is TRBV6-5, the J gene TRBJ1-2; D ambiguous. The sequenced material came from peripheral blood. This receptor was identified in a woman in her forties or fifties with active or convalescent COVID-19. Here the CDR3 reads CASSSPRYGYTF. In nucleotides, the CDR3 is TGTGCCAGCAGCTCCCCGAGGTATGGCTACACCTTC.